In its sample, the clone carrying this T cell receptor beta chain was seen once. Its antigen is unknown. This sample is part of a study of cytomegalovirus exposure and HLA in healthy donors. Amplification used 60 Vbeta primers and 13 Jbeta primers. The assay was immunoSEQ multiplex PCR, and TCRdb's table has in-frame clones only and misses some. The sample shows 150,000 to 200,000 clones, about 73% of them seen only once. The ends were cut back, 3 bases at V and 7 bases at J, with 13 bases in the middle. CDR1 SEHNR and CDR2 FQNEAQ come from the germline V gene (reference sequence). This CDR3 contains 15 residues. Whole-study findings and limits: Association of a missense DCLRE1C variant with TCR beta V- and J-gene trimming was reported in a later analysis. Most TCR sequences proved rare, with some public TCRs found in many donors. Associated with cytomegalovirus, according to the listing, were 164 TCR beta chains.

The V and J genes are TRBV7-9 and TRBJ1-6; D is unclear. Material for sequencing was PBMCs. The TCR was taken from a woman between 40 and 50 years old in good health and CMV-seronegative. CDR3 loop: CASSFGEGINSPLHF. CDR3 bases: TGTGCCAGCAGCTTTGGAGAGGGCATCAATTCACCCCTCCACTTT.